This entry concerns a single TCR beta chain. Profiled with immunoSEQ multiplex PCR; TCRdb holds only in-frame clones, not every one. In the table there are tens of thousands of clones, less than 95% of which are singletons. The data are from a study of blood T cell repertoires in COVID-19. The CDR3 runs 14 residues. Trimming shortened V by 8 bases and J by 4 bases, and 14 bases separated the two germline ends. Looked up from germline, CDR1 is LNHDA and CDR2 is SQIVND (reference sequence). Sequencing was performed on peripheral blood. J is TRBJ1-4 and V is TRBV19; tentatively, D is TRBD1 (5 bases). The origin of this receptor is a woman in her fifties or sixties with active COVID-19. CDR3 residues: CASGSRQLNEKLFF. The CDR3 DNA reads TGTGCCAGTGGATCGAGACAGCTTAATGAAAAACTGTTTTTT.